The present T cell receptor (beta chain) was sequenced within a study of T cells in narcolepsy. The overall study: Enrolled donors included narcolepsy type 1 or type 2 patients and healthy controls.

Sequencing used immunoSEQ multiplex PCR; TCRdb keeps in-frame clones, though not all of them. The sample yields about 15,000 clones, about 85% seen once. Overall study results and limits: Comparing one patient's CSF and blood CD4+ clonotypes highlighted HCRT- and TRIB2-specific autoreactive clonotypes. In some patient and control memory CD4+ samples, autoreactive clones were absent. Healthy controls reportedly lacked the autoreactive clonotypes serially found in patients' blood.

The CDR3 loop spans 15 amino acids. V lost 10 bases to trimming and J lost 1 base; unmatched junction nucleotides: 7. Germline lookup yields CDR1 SNHLY and CDR2 FYNNEI. To note about this clone: Its antigen remains unidentified.

The chain recombines TRBV2 with TRBJ2-4; 10 bases match TRBD1. Material: memory (CD45RA-) CD4+ T cells from blood. This receptor was obtained from a human donor in good health. The CDR3 DNA reads as TGTGCCACCTGGCCGGGACAGGGGGCCAAAAACATTCAGTACTTC. Its protein product is CATWPGQGAKNIQYF. Variable domain in full (rest from reference TRBV2 and TRBJ2-4): EPEVTQTPSHQVTQMGQEVILRCVPISNHLYFYWYRQILGQKVEFLVSFYNNEISEKSEIFDDQFSVERPDGSNFTLKIRSTKLEDSAMYFCATWPGQGAKNIQYFGAGTRLSVL.